Listed here are 27 T cell receptor beta chains from one sample, sequenced in a study of cytomegalovirus exposure and HLA in healthy donors. The table came from immunoSEQ multiplex PCR; TCRdb's copy has only in-frame clones and leaves some out. Of a few hundred thousand clones in the sample, roughly 89% were seen once. Sequenced input: PBMCs. These receptor sequences come from a woman younger than 35 in good health and CMV-seronegative.

The V gene is TRBV2, the J gene TRBJ2-1; TRBD2 agrees at 7 bases. The CDR3 runs 12 residues. Unmatched junction bases numbered 2, after V lost 4 bases and J lost 8 bases. From germline, CDR1 is SNHLY and CDR2 FYNNEI. CDR3 loop: CASSGEGHEQFF. CDR3 nucleotide sequence: TGTGCCAGCAGTGGGGAGGGACATGAGCAGTTCTTC.

The CDR3 loop is CASSADLMNTEAFF. The CDR3 DNA is TGTGCCAGCAGCGCAGACTTGATGAACACTGAAGCTTTCTTT. The chain has TRBV9 and TRBJ1-1; no reliable D call. V was pared by 3 bases and J by 0 bases, with 9 bases between. Germline V lookup: CDR1 SGDLS, CDR2 YYNGEE. This CDR3 has 14 residues.

The V and J genes are TRBV29-1 and TRBJ2-7; 7 nucleotides align to TRBD1. The CDR3 covers 13 residues. V lost 7 bases and J lost 4; bases outside the gene matches: 10. Germline CDR1 and CDR2: SQVTM and ANQGSEA. The CDR3 DNA reads as TGCAGCGCGGTACAGGGGCCGGGGTACGAGCAGTACTTC. Encoded protein: CSAVQGPGYEQYF.

A remark on this clone: The same CDR3 arises from other DNA sequences in this sample as well. V usage is TRBV20-1 and J usage is TRBJ2-5, with a possible D match to TRBD1 (6 bases). The CDR3 length is 11 residues. The V end was cut by 5 bases, the J end by 5 bases, with 9 bases between. Germline V lookup: CDR1 DFQATT, CDR2 SNEGSKA (reference sequence). CDR3 sequence: CSAGRGETQYF. The CDR3 region has the DNA TGCAGTGCTGGCAGGGGCGAGACCCAGTACTTC.

The chain has TRBV9 and TRBJ2-3; no definite D call. Germline CDR1 reads SGDLS; CDR2 reads YYNGEE. The V gene lost 2 bases and the J gene lost 0 bases, with 13 bases spanning the gap. CDR3 length: 16 amino acids. The CDR3, as DNA: TGTGCCAGCAGCGTTGGTGGCACCCCAAGCACAGATACGCAGTATTTT. Protein product: CASSVGGTPSTDTQYF.

The chain combines TRBV2 with TRBJ2-7, with 8 bases that match TRBD2. The V gene's germline CDR1 is SNHLY and CDR2 FYNNEI. This CDR3 comprises 15 residues. After removal of 6 bases from V and 0 bases from J, the junction contained 7 bases not matched to a gene. CDR3 nucleotides: TGTGCCAGCAGCCAAGCCAGCGGGAGCTCCTACGAGCAGTACTTC. Translation gives CASSQASGSSYEQYF.

The V gene is TRBV6-1, the J gene TRBJ2-5; TRBD2 aligns across 7 bases. Trimming at V came to 4 bases and at J to 4 bases, leaving 12 bases not matched to a gene. The CDR3 is 16 amino acids. CDR1 MNHNS and CDR2 SASEGT come from the germline V gene. CDR3 nucleotides: TGTGCCAGCAGTGTAGAACTAGCGCGAAGAGGAGAGACCCAGTACTTC. It codes for CASSVELARRGETQYF.

In its sample, this clone was seen once. The chain employs TRBV10-3 and TRBJ1-3; the D is unclear. With 6 bases removed from V and 0 bases from J, the gap between germline ends came to 6 bases. This CDR3 has 13 residues. Per the germline V gene, CDR1 is ENHRY and CDR2 is SYGVKD. Here the CDR3 DNA reads TGTGCCATCAGCAGGTACTCTGGAAACACCATATATTTT. Amino acids: CAISRYSGNTIYF.

This chain uses TRBV6-5 with TRBJ1-1, with no clear D. V was trimmed by 10 bases and J by 2 bases, leaving 8 bases between them. This CDR3 region has 11 residues. CDR1 is MNHEY, CDR2 SVGAGI, per germline. CDR3 bases: TGTGCCATCCAGTCAAACACTGAAGCTTTCTTT. It translates to CAIQSNTEAFF.

V usage is TRBV7-2 and J usage is TRBJ1-5; D remains ambiguous. The CDR3 consists of 14 residues. Germline CDR1 is SGHTA and CDR2 is FQGNSA. V was cut by 1 base and J by 4 bases, with 8 bases left in between. The CDR3 DNA sequence: TGTGCCAGCAGCTTAGTGTCAGCGAATCAGCCCCAGCATTTT. Amino acids: CASSLVSANQPQHF. Full variable domain (rest looked up from reference TRBV7-2 and TRBJ1-5): GAGVSQSPSNKVTEKGKDVELRCDPISGHTALYWYRQSLGQGLEFLIYFQGNSAPDKSGLPSDRFSAERTGGSVSTLTIQRTQQEDSAVYLCASSLVSANQPQHFGDGTRLSIL.

This clone has only a few counts. In DNA form, the CDR3 reads TGTGAAGCGGGGGACAGGGTCTATGGCTACACCTTC. Protein product: CEAGDRVYGYTF. V and J are TRBV6-1 and TRBJ1-2; 9 bases are shared with TRBD1. This CDR3 is 12 amino acids long. CDR1 MNHNS and CDR2 SASEGT come from the germline V gene.

Turning to this clone: Other nucleotide sequences from this sample produce the same CDR3. The CDR3 spells CASSAGQGDQPQHF. CDR3 DNA: TGTGCCAGCAGCGCTGGACAGGGCGATCAGCCCCAGCATTTT. The J gene is TRBJ1-5, the V gene TRBV9; TRBD1 matches at 8 bases. V shed 3 bases, J shed 5 bases, and the junction held 4 bases outside the gene matches. Germline V gene lookup returns CDR1 SGDLS and CDR2 YYNGEE. This CDR3 is built from 14 residues.

This chain connects TRBV19 to TRBJ2-1, with 10 bases matching TRBD2. The CDR3 is 16 residues long. CDR1 and CDR2 (germline): LNHDA, SQIVND (reference sequence). V trimming: 5 bases; J trimming: 3 bases; junction bases outside the gene matches: 7. CDR3: CASSSQTSGYYNEQFF. The CDR3 nucleotides read TGTGCCAGTAGTTCACAGACTAGCGGGTACTACAATGAGCAGTTCTTC. The entire variable domain, with the rest obtained from reference TRBV19 and TRBJ2-1, is as follows: DGGITQSPKYLFRKEGQNVTLSCEQNLNHDAMYWYRQDPGQGLRLIYYSQIVNDFQKGDIAEGYSVSREKKESFPLTVTSAQKNPTAFYLCASSSQTSGYYNEQFFGPGTRLTVL.

V gene TRBV28 combines with J gene TRBJ2-7; a possible D gene is TRBD1 (5 bases). This CDR3 has 12 amino acids. The ends were cut back, 7 bases at V and 0 bases at J, with 7 bases in the middle. Germline V gives CDR1 MDHEN, CDR2 SYDVKM. The CDR3 here is CASKDSSYEQYF. CDR3 DNA: TGTGCCAGCAAAGACAGCTCCTACGAGCAGTACTTC.

This clone was detected only once. CDR3 sequence: CASSSLQGANVLTF. For the CDR3, the DNA is TGTGCCAGCAGCTCCCTTCAGGGGGCCAACGTCCTGACTTTC. The chain couples TRBV7-9 to TRBJ2-6; D is uncertain. Trimming removed 4 bases at V and 4 bases at J, with 8 bases between. CDR3 size: 14 residues. The germline gives CDR1 SEHNR, CDR2 FQNEAQ (reference sequence).

The chain links TRBV4-1 to TRBJ2-2; D is undetermined. The CDR3 runs 15 residues. V was cut by 0 bases and J by 6 bases, with 11 bases left in between. Germline V gene lookup returns CDR1 MGHRA and CDR2 YSYEKL. The chain's CDR3 is CASSQDEAIPGELFF. The CDR3 DNA follows: TGCGCCAGCAGCCAAGATGAGGCTATTCCCGGGGAGCTGTTTTTT.

The sample holds a few counts of this clone. V and J are TRBV12-5 and TRBJ2-7; 7 nucleotides agree with TRBD2. Germline V gene lookup returns CDR1 LGHNT and CDR2 FRNRAP. J gave up 0 bases and V 8 bases, and 7 bases lay outside the gene matches. CDR3 size: 14 residues. The CDR3 sequence is CASYAGAPSYEQYF. The CDR3 bases are TGTGCTAGTTATGCGGGAGCCCCCTCCTACGAGCAGTACTTC.

This rearrangement joins TRBV11-2 to TRBJ2-1; 10 bases fit TRBD2. After removal of 5 bases from V and 8 bases from J, the junction contained 6 bases not matched to a gene. The CDR3 loop spans 14 amino acids. Germline CDR1 SGHAT, CDR2 FQNNGV. CDR3 protein: CASSIGTSVDEQFF. Here the CDR3 DNA reads TGTGCCAGCAGCATCGGGACTAGCGTCGATGAGCAGTTCTTC.

This rearrangement joins TRBV9 to TRBJ1-1, with 7 positions matching TRBD1. The CDR3 length is 20 residues. With V trimmed by 3 bases and J by 3 bases, 23 bases remained unmatched. The germline V gene has CDR1 SGDLS and CDR2 YYNGEE. The CDR3 DNA is TGTGCCAGCAGCGGCCCCGTTAGGCGACAGGGACCGACGATAGACACTGAAGCTTTCTTT. It translates to CASSGPVRRQGPTIDTEAFF.

The chain links TRBV7-3 to TRBJ2-7; 9 positions match TRBD2. Trimming took 4 bases from V and 4 from J; bases not matched to a gene: 2. The germline CDR1 and CDR2 sequences are SGHTA and FQGTGA. There are 13 residues in the CDR3. The DNA for the CDR3 is TGTGCCAGCAGCTCGACTAGCGGTTACGAGCAGTACTTC. It is translated as CASSSTSGYEQYF.

In this sample, this clone turned up once. The CDR3: CASSRDPGHGSYEQYF. DNA of the CDR3: TGTGCCAGCTCACGAGATCCGGGACACGGCTCCTACGAGCAGTACTTC. The genes are TRBV18 and TRBJ2-7; a possible D gene is TRBD1 (6 bases). The V gene lost 4 bases and the J gene lost 0 bases, with 16 bases spanning the gap. The CDR3 has 16 residues. Germline values: CDR1 KGHSH, CDR2 LQKENI.

This rearrangement joins TRBV5-4 to TRBJ2-2; D ambiguous. Trimming left V 2 bases short and J 4 bases short, with 6 bases between. Germline CDR1 SGHNT, CDR2 YYREEE (reference sequence). The CDR3 contains 13 residues. CDR3 in DNA: TGTGCCAGCAGCTTTGCGGCCACCGGGGAGCTGTTTTTT. Translating it yields CASSFAATGELFF. Based on the CDR3 plus reference TRBV5-4 and TRBJ2-2, the full variable domain is ETGVTQSPTHLIKTRGQQVTLRCSSQSGHNTVSWYQQALGQGPQFIFQYYREEENGRGNFPPRFSGLQFPNYSSELNVNALELDDSALYLCASSFAATGELFFGEGSRLTVL.

This clone was seen a handful of times. The chain is built from TRBV5-1 and TRBJ1-1, with D maybe TRBD1 (5 bases). The CDR3 is 12 residues long. Trimming stripped 5 bases from V and 4 bases from J, with 9 bases between. CDR1 and CDR2 (germline): SGHRS, YFSETQ. The CDR3 DNA reads as TGCGCCAGCAGTCAAGACAGCACTGAAGCTTTCTTT. Its protein is CASSQDSTEAFF.

The genes are TRBV5-1 and TRBJ2-1, with 16 bases fitting TRBD2. This CDR3 comprises 17 residues. Germline V gene sequence: CDR1 SGHRS, CDR2 YFSETQ. V was clipped by 4 bases and J by 10 bases; unmatched bases: 11. The CDR3 bases are TGCGCCAGCAGCCCTCCCGGGACTAGCGGGAGGGCTGGGGAGCAGTTCTTC. Protein product: CASSPPGTSGRAGEQFF.

The genes are TRBV5-3 and TRBJ1-3; 9 bases fit TRBD1. TRBV5-3 carries the ORF label, with uncertain function. This CDR3 has 17 amino acids. J lost 4 bases, V lost 4 bases, and 12 bases had no gene match. This chain's CDR3 is CARSVPGQGSRGNTIYF. CDR3 sequence (DNA): TGTGCCAGAAGCGTTCCGGGACAGGGTTCTCGCGGAAACACCATATATTTT.

V and J are TRBV4-3 and TRBJ1-1; TRBD1 matches 10 bases. CDR3 length: 19 residues. V was clipped by 0 bases and J by 0 bases; unmatched bases: 10. Germline V gene data show CDR1 as LGHNA and CDR2 as YSLEER. The CDR3 DNA is TGCGCCAGCAGCCAAGAAAGAGGACAGGGGGGCGGCTTGAACACTGAAGCTTTCTTT. Translating it yields CASSQERGQGGGLNTEAFF.

This chain joins TRBV7-7 and TRBJ2-1, with 7 positions matching TRBD2. Germline CDR1 and CDR2: SSHAT and FNYEAQ (reference sequence). This CDR3 is built from 15 residues. The V and J ends lost 5 bases and 3 bases, in that order; junction bases with no gene match: 7. The CDR3, as DNA: TGTGCCAGCAGCGAATCTAGCGGAGGCTACAATGAGCAGTTCTTC. Its translation: CASSESSGGYNEQFF.